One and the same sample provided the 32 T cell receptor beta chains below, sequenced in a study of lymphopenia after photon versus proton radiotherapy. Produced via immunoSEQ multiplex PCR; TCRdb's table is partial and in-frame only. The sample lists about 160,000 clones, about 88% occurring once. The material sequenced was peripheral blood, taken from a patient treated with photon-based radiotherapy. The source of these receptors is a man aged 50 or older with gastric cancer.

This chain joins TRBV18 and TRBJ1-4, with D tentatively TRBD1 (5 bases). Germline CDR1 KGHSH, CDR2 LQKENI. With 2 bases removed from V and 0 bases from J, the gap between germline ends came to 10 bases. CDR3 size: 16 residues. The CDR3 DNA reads TGTGCCAGCTCACCAACGGACACCACAACTAATGAAAAACTGTTTTTT. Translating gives CASSPTDTTTNEKLFF. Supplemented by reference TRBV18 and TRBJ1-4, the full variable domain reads NAGVMQNPRHLVRRRGQEARLRCSPMKGHSHVYWYRQLPEEGLKFMVYLQKENIIDESGMPKERFSAEFPKEGPSILRIQQVVRGDSAAYFCASSPTDTTTNEKLFFGSGTQLSVL.

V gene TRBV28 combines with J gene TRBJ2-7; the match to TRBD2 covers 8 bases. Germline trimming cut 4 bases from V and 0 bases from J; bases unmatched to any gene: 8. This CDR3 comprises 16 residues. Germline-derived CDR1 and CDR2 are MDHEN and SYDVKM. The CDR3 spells CASSSTGTRSSYEQYF. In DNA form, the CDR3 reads TGTGCCAGCAGTTCCACCGGGACTAGGTCCTCCTACGAGCAGTACTTC.

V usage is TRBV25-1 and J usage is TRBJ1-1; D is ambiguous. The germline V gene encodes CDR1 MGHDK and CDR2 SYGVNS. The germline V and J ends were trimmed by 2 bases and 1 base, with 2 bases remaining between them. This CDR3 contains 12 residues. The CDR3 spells CASSEQNTEAFF. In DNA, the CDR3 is TGTGCCAGCAGTGAACAGAACACTGAAGCTTTCTTT.

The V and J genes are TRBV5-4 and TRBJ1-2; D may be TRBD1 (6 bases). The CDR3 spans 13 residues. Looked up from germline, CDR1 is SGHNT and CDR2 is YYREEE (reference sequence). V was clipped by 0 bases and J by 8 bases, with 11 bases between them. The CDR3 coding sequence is TGTGCCAGCAGCTTGGACAGGGCGGGCGGCTACACCTTC. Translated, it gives CASSLDRAGGYTF.

Here the CDR3 DNA reads TGTGCCAGTAGTGAATGGGACAGGGGTGCTAAGGAGCAGTACTTC. Translation gives CASSEWDRGAKEQYF. The chain combines TRBV19 with TRBJ2-7; 10 bases are shared with TRBD1. The germline V gene has CDR1 LNHDA and CDR2 SQIVND (reference sequence). V was clipped by 5 bases and J by 7 bases; unmatched bases: 11. The CDR3 is 15 amino acids.

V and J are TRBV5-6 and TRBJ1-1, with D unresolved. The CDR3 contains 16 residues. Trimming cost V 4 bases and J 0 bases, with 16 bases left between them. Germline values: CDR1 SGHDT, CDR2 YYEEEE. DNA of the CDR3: TGTGCCAGCAGCCCTCGGCGAAGAAGGTTGAACACTGAAGCTTTCTTT. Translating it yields CASSPRRRRLNTEAFF.

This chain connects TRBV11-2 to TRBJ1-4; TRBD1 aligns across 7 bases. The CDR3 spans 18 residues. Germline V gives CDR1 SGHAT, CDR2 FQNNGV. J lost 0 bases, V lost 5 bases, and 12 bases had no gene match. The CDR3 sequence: CASSHRQGRGATNEKLFF. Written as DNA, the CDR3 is TGTGCCAGCAGCCATAGACAGGGTCGTGGAGCAACTAATGAAAAACTGTTTTTT. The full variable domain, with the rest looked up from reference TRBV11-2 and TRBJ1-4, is EAGVAQSPRYKIIEKRQSVAFWCNPISGHATLYWYQQILGQGPKLLIQFQNNGVVDDSQLPKDRFSAERLKGVDSTLKIQPAKLEDSAVYLCASSHRQGRGATNEKLFFGSGTQLSVL.

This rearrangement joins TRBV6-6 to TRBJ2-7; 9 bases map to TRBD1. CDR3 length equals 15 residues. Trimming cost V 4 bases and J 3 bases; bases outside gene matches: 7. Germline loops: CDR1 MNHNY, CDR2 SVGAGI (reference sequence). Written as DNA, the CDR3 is TGTGCCAGCAGTTCGCGTGGGACAGGGTTCTACGAGCAGTACTTC. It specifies CASSSRGTGFYEQYF.

CDR3 nucleotides: TGTGCCAGCTCACCACTGCGGGAAATCTATGGCTACACCTTC. The encoded protein is CASSPLREIYGYTF. V usage is TRBV18 and J usage is TRBJ1-2; D gene uncertain. CDR1 and CDR2 (germline): KGHSH, LQKENI. Trimming pared 1 base from V and 4 bases from J, leaving 10 bases between. There are 14 residues in the CDR3.

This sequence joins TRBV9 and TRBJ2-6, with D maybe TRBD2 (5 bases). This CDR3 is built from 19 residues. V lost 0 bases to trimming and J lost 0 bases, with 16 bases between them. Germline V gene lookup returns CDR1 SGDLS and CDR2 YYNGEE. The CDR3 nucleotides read TGTGCCAGCAGCGTAGGGCTCGGGGTCTCACCCTCTGGGGCCAACGTCCTGACTTTC. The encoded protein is CASSVGLGVSPSGANVLTF.

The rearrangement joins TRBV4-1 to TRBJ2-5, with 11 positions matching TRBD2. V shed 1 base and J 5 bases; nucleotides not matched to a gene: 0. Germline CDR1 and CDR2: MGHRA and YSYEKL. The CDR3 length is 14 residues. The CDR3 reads CASSQVAGGETQYF. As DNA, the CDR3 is TGCGCCAGCAGCCAAGTAGCGGGAGGGGAGACCCAGTACTTC.

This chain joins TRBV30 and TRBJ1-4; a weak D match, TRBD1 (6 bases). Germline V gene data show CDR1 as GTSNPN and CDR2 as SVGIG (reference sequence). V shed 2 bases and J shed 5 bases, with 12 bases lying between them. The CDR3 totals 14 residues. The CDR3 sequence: CAWSRRGWNEKLFF. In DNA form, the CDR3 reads TGTGCCTGGAGTAGGAGGGGGTGGAATGAAAAACTGTTTTTT.

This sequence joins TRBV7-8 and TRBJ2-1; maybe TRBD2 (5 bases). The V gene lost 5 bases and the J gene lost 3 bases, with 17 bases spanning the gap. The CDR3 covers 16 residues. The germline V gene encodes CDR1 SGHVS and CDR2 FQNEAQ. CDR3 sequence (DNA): TGTGCCAGCAGCACCGGGGATAGGAGAGACTACAATGAGCAGTTCTTC. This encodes CASSTGDRRDYNEQFF.

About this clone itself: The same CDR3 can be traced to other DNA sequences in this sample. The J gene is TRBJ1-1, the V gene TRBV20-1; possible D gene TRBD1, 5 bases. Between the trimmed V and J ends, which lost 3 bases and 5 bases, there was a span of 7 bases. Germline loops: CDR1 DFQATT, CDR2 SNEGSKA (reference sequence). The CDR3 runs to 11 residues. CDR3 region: CSARGGTEAFF. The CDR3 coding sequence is TGCAGTGCTAGGGGGGGGACTGAAGCTTTCTTT.

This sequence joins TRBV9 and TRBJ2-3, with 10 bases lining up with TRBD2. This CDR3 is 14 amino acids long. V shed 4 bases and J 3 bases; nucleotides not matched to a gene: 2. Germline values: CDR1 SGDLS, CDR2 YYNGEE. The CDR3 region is CASSISGRTDTQYF. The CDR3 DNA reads TGTGCCAGCAGCATTAGCGGGAGGACAGATACGCAGTATTTT.

CDR3 DNA sequence: TGTGCCAGCAGCAGTCCGGGACAGGGCGCTGGGGCCAACGTCCTGACTTTC. It encodes CASSSPGQGAGANVLTF. V is TRBV9 and J is TRBJ2-6, with TRBD1 matching over 9 bases. The CDR3 is 17 amino acids. The V and J ends lost 4 bases and 2 bases, in that order; junction bases with no gene match: 7. Per the germline V gene, CDR1 is SGDLS and CDR2 is YYNGEE.

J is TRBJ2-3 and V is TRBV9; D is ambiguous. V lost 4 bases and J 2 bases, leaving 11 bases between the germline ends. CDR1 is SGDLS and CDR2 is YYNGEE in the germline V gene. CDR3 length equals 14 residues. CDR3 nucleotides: TGTGCCAGCAGCTTACCGCACCACACAGATACGCAGTATTTT. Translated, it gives CASSLPHHTDTQYF.

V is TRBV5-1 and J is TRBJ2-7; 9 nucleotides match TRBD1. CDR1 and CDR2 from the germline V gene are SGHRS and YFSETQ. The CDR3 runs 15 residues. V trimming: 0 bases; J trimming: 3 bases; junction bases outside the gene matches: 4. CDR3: CASSLGTGDVYEQYF. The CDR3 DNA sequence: TGCGCCAGCAGCTTGGGGACAGGGGATGTCTACGAGCAGTACTTC.

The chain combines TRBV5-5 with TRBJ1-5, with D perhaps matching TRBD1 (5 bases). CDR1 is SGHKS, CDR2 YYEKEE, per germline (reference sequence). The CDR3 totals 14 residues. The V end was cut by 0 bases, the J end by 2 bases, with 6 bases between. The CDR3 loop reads CASSLVQGNQPQHF. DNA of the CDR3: TGTGCCAGCAGCTTGGTACAGGGCAATCAGCCCCAGCATTTT.

The CDR3 reads CASSQDLLASYEQYF. In DNA form, the CDR3 reads TGTGCCAGCAGCCAAGATCTACTAGCTTCCTACGAGCAGTACTTC. The V and J genes are TRBV4-2 and TRBJ2-7; perhaps TRBD2 as D (6 bases). Trimming removed 0 bases from V and 1 base from J, with 10 bases in between. CDR3 length: 15 amino acids. CDR1 and CDR2 (germline): LGHNA, YNFKEQ.

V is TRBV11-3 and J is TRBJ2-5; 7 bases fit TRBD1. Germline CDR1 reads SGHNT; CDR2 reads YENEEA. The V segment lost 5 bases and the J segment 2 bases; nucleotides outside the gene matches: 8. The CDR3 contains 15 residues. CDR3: CASSERDSPQETQYF. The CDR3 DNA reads TGTGCCAGCAGCGAACGGGACAGCCCTCAAGAGACCCAGTACTTC.

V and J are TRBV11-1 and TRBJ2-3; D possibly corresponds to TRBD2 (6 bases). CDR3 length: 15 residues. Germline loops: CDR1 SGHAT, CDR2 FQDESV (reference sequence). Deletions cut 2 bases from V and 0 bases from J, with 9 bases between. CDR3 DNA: TGTGCCAGCAGCTTAATAGCGGCTAGCACAGATACGCAGTATTTT. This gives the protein CASSLIAASTDTQYF. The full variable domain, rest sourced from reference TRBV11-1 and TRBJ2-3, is EAEVAQSPRYKITEKSQAVAFWCDPISGHATLYWYRQILGQGPELLVQFQDESVVDDSQLPKDRFSAERLKGVDSTLKIQPAELGDSAMYLCASSLIAASTDTQYFGPGTRLTVL.

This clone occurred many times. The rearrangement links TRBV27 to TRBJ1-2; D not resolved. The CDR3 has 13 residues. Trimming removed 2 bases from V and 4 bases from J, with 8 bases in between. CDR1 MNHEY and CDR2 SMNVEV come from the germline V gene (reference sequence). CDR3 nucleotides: TGTGCCAGCAGTTTAAGGACTAGCTATGGCTACACCTTC. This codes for CASSLRTSYGYTF.

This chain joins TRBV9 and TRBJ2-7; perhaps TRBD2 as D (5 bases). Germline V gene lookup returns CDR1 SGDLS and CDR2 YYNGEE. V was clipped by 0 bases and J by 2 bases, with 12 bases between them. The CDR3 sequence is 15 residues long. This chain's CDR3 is CASSVAALGAYEQYF. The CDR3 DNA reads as TGTGCCAGCAGCGTAGCGGCCCTGGGAGCCTACGAGCAGTACTTC.

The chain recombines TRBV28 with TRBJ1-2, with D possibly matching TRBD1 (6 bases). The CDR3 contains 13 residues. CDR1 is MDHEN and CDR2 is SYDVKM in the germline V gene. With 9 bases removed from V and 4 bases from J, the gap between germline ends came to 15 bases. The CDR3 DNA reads TGTGCCAGTCGAGGGGGAGTCGGCTATGGCTACACCTTC. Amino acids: CASRGGVGYGYTF.

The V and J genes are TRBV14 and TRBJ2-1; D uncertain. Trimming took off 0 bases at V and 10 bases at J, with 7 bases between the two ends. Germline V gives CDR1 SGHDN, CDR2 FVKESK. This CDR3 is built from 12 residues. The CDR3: CASSQETSEQFF. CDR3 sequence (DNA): TGTGCCAGCAGCCAAGAGACCTCAGAGCAGTTCTTC.

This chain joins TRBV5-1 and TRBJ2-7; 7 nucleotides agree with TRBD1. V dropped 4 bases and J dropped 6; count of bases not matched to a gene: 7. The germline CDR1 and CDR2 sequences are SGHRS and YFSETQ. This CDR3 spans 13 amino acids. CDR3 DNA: TGCGCCAGCAGCCCAGGGACAGCACCCGAGCAGTACTTC. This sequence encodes CASSPGTAPEQYF.

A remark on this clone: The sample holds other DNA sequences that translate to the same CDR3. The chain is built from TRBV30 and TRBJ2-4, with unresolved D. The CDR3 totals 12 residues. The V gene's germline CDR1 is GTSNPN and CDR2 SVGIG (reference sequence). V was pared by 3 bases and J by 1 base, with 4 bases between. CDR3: CAWRAAKNIQYF. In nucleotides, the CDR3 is TGTGCCTGGAGGGCGGCCAAAAACATTCAGTACTTC.

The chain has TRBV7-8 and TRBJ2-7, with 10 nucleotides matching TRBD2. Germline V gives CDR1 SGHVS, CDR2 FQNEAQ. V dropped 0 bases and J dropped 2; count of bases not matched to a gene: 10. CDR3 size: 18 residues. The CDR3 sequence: CASSLAQGLAALPYEQYF. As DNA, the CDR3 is TGTGCCAGCAGCTTAGCGCAAGGACTAGCGGCACTCCCCTACGAGCAGTACTTC.

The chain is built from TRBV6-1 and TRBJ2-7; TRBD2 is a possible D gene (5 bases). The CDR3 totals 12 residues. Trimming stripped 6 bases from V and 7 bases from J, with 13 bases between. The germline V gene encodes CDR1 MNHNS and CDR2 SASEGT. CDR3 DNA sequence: TGTGCCAGCAGAGGACTGGACGGGGAGCAGTACTTC. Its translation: CASRGLDGEQYF.

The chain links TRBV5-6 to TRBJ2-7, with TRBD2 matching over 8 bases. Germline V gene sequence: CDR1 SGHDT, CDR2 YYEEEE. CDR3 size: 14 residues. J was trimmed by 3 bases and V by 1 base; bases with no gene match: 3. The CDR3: CASSLLAGYYEQYF. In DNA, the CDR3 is TGTGCCAGCAGCTTGTTAGCGGGATACTACGAGCAGTACTTC.

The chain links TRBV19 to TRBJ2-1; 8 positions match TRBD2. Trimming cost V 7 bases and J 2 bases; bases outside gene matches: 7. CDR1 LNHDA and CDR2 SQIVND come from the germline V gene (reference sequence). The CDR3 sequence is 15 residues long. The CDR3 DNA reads TGTGCCAGTACTTTCAGCGGGAGCCCCTACAATGAGCAGTTCTTC. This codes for CASTFSGSPYNEQFF.